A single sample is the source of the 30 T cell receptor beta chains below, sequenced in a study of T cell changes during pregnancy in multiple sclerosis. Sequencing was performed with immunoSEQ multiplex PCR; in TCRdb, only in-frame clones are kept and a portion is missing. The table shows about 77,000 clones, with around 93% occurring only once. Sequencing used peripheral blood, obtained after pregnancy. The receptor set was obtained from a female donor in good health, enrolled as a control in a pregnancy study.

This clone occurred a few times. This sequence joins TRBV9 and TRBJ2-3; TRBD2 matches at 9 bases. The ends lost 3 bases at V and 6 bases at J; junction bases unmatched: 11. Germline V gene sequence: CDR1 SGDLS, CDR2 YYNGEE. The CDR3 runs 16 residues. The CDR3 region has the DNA TGTGCCAGCAGCGAAACTAGACTAGCGGCTGGGGATACGCAGTATTTT. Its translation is CASSETRLAAGDTQYF.

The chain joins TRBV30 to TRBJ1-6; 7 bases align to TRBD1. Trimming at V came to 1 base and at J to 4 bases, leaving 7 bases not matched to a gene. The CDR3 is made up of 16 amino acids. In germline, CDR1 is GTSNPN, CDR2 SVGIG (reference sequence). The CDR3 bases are TGTGCCTGGAGTGAGACAGGGAAGAGGTATAATTCACCCCTCCACTTT. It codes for CAWSETGKRYNSPLHF.

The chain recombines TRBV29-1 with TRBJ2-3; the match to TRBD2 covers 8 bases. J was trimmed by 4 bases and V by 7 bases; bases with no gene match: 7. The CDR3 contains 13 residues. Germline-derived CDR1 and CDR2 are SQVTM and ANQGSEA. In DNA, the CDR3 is TGCAGCGGCCTACTAGCGGAATCAGATACGCAGTATTTT. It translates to CSGLLAESDTQYF.

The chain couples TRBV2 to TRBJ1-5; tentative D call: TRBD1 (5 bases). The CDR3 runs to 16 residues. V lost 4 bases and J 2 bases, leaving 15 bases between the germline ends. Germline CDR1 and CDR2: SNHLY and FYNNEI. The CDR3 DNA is TGTGCCAGCAGTGGGGGGGGAGGGGTCGGCAATCAGCCCCAGCATTTT. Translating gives CASSGGGGVGNQPQHF.

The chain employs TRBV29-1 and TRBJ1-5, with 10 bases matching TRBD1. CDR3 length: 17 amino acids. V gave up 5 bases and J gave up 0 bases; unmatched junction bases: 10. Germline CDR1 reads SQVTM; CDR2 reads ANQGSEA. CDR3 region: CSVPRDRGPHSNQPQHF. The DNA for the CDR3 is TGCAGCGTTCCCCGCGACAGGGGGCCCCATAGCAATCAGCCCCAGCATTTT.

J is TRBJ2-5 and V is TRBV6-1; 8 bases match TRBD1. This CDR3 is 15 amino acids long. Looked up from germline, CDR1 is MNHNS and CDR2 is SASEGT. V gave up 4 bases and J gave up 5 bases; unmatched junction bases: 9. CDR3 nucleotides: TGTGCCAGCAGTGTCGACCAGGGGGCGGGTGAGACCCAGTACTTC. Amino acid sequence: CASSVDQGAGETQYF.

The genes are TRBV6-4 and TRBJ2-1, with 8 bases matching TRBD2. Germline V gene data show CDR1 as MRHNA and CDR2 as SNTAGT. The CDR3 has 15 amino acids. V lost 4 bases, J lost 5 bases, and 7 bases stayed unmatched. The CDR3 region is CASSVDLAGNNEQFF. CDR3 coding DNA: TGTGCCAGCAGTGTGGACCTAGCGGGTAACAATGAGCAGTTCTTC.

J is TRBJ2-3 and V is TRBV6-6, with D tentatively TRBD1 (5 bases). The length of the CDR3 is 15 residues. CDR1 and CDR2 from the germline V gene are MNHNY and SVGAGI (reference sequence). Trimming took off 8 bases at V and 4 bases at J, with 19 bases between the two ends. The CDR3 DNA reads TGTGCCAGCTCGGGTCGGACACCGAGGTCAGATACGCAGTATTTT. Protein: CASSGRTPRSDTQYF.

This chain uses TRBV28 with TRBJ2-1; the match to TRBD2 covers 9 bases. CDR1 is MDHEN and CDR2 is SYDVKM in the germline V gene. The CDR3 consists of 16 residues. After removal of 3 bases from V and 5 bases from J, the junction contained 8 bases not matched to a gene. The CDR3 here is CASSFFGLAPNNEQFF. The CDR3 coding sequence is TGTGCCAGCAGTTTTTTCGGACTAGCGCCGAACAATGAGCAGTTCTTC.

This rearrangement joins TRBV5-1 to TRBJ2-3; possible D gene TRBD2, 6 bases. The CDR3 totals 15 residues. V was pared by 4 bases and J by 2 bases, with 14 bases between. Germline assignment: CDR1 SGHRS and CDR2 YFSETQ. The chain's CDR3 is CASSRVAVATDTQYF. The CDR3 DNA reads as TGCGCCAGCAGCCGCGTAGCGGTAGCCACAGATACGCAGTATTTT. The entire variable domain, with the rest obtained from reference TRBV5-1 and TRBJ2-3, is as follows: KAGVTQTPRYLIKTRGQQVTLSCSPISGHRSVSWYQQTPGQGLQFLFEYFSETQRNKGNFPGRFSGRQFSNSRSEMNVSTLELGDSALYLCASSRVAVATDTQYFGPGTRLTVL.

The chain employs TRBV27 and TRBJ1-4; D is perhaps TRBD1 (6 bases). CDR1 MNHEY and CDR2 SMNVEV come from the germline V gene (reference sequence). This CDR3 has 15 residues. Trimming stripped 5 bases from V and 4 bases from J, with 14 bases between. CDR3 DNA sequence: TGTGCCAGCAGTCCCACCCGGACAGTTAATGAAAAACTGTTTTTT. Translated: CASSPTRTVNEKLFF.

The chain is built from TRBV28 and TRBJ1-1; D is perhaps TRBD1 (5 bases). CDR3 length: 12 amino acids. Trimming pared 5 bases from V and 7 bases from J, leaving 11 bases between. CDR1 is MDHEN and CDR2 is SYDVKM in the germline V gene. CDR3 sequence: CASSPQGSEAFF. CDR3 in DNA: TGTGCCAGCAGTCCTCAGGGTAGTGAAGCTTTCTTT.

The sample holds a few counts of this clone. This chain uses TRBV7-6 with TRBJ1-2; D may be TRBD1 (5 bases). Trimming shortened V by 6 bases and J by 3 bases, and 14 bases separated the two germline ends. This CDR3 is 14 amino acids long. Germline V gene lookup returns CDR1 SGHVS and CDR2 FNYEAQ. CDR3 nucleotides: TGTGCCAGCAGTCTGGGGCATATGGACTATGGCTACACCTTC. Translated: CASSLGHMDYGYTF.

Written as DNA, the CDR3 is TGTGCCAGCATTCAAACTCATCCAACTAATGAAAAACTGTTTTTT. It specifies CASIQTHPTNEKLFF. The rearrangement links TRBV2 to TRBJ1-4; D unclear. V lost 7 bases, J lost 0 bases, and 12 bases lay in between. The CDR3 has 15 amino acids. Germline CDR1 SNHLY, CDR2 FYNNEI.

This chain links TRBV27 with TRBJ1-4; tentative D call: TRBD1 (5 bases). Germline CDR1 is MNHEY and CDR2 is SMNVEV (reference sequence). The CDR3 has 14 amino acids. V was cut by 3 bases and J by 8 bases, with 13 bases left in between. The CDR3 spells CASSFVGAGEKLFF. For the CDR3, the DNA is TGTGCCAGCAGTTTTGTCGGGGCGGGGGAAAAACTGTTTTTT.

CDR3 sequence: CASSQGGTGANYGYTF. In nucleotides, the CDR3 is TGTGCCAGCAGCCAAGGGGGCACGGGAGCTAACTATGGCTACACCTTC. The V and J genes are TRBV4-2 and TRBJ1-2; a possible D gene is TRBD1 (5 bases). Germline V gives CDR1 LGHNA, CDR2 YNFKEQ. V lost 1 base, J lost 0 bases, and 12 bases lay in between. CDR3 size: 16 residues.

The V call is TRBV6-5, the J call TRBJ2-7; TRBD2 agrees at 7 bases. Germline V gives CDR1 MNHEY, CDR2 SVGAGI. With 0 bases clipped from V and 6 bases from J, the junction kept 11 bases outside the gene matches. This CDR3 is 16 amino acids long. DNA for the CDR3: TGTGCCAGCAGTTACTCGATCATGCGGGGGACTGCCGAGCAGTACTTC. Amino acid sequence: CASSYSIMRGTAEQYF.

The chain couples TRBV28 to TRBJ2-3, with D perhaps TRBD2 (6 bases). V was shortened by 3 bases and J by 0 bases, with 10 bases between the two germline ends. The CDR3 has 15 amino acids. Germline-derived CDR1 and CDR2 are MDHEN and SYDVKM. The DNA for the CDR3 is TGTGCCAGCAGTTTTGGCGGGGCCAGCACAGATACGCAGTATTTT. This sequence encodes CASSFGGASTDTQYF.

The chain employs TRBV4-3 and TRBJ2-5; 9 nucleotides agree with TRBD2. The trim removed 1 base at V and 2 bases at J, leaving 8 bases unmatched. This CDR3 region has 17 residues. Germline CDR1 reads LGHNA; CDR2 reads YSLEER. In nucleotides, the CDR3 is TGCGCCAGCAGCCAAGTCCTAGCGGGACCCACACAAGAGACCCAGTACTTC. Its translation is CASSQVLAGPTQETQYF.

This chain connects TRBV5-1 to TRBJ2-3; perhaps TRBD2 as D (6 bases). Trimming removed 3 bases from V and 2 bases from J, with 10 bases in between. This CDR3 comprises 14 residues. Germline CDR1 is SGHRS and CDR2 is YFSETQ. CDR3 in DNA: TGCGCCAGCAGCTCGGGGGTATCCACAGATACGCAGTATTTT. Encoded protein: CASSSGVSTDTQYF.

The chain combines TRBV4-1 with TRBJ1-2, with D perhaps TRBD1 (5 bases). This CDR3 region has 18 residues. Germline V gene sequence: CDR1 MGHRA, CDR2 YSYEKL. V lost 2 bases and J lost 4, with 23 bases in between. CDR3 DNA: TGCGCCAGCAGCCAACAGATCTCCGGGGGTGAAACTGTCTATGGCTACACCTTC. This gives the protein CASSQQISGGETVYGYTF.

For the CDR3, the DNA is TGCAGCCCAACCCTTAGCTACACAGATACGCAGTATTTT. Its translation is CSPTLSYTDTQYF. The gene calls are TRBV29-1 and TRBJ2-3; no reliable D call. CDR1 SQVTM and CDR2 ANQGSEA come from the germline V gene. This CDR3 comprises 13 residues. Trimming cost V 8 bases and J 2 bases, with 14 bases left between them.

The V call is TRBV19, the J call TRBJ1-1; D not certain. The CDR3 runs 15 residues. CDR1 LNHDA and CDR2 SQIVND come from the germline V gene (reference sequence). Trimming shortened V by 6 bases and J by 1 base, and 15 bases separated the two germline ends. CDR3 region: CASRRADLKNTEAFF. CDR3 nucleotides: TGTGCCAGTAGGAGAGCGGACCTAAAGAACACTGAAGCTTTCTTT.

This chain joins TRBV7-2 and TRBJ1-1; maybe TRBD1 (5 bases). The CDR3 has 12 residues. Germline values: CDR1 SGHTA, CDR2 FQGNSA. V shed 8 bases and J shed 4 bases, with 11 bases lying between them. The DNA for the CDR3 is TGTGCCAGCGGACTCGGGGGCACTGAAGCTTTCTTT. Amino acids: CASGLGGTEAFF.

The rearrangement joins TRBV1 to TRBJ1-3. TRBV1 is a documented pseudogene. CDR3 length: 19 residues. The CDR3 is CTSSQDSKEAYLSGNTIYF. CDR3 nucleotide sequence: TGCACCAGCAGCCAAGACTCGAAAGAGGCCTACCTCTCTGGAAACACCATATATTTT.

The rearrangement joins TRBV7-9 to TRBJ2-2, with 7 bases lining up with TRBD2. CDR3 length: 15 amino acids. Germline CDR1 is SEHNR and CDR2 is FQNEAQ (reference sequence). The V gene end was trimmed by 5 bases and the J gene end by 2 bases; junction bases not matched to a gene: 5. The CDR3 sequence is CASSPSGANTGELFF. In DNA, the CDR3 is TGTGCCAGCAGCCCGAGCGGGGCCAACACCGGGGAGCTGTTTTTT.

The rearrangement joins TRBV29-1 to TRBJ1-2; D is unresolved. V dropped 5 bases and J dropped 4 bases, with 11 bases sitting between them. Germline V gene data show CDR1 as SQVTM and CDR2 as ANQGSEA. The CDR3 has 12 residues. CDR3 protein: CSVRGNGYGYTF. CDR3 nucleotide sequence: TGCAGCGTTCGAGGGAATGGCTATGGCTACACCTTC.

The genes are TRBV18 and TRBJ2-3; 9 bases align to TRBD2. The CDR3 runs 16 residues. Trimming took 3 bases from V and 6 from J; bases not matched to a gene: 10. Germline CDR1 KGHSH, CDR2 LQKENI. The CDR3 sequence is CASSPRGGGALDTQYF. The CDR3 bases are TGTGCCAGCTCACCTCGTGGCGGGGGGGCTCTGGATACGCAGTATTTT.

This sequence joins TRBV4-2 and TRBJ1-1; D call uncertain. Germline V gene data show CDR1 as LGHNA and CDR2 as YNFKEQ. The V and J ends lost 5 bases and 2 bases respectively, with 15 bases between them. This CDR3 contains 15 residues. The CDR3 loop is CASSYGGGSNTEAFF. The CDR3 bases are TGTGCCAGCAGCTACGGAGGTGGGAGTAACACTGAAGCTTTCTTT.

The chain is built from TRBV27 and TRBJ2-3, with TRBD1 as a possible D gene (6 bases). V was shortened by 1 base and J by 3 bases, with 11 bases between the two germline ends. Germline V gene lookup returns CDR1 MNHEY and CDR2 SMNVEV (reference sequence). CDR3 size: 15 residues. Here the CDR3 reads CASSLWGPGTDTQYF. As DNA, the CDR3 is TGTGCCAGCAGTTTATGGGGGCCCGGGACAGATACGCAGTATTTT.